Listed below are T cell receptor beta chains from one sample, sequenced in a study of long-term antiretroviral therapy in people with HIV. Sequencing was performed with immunoSEQ multiplex PCR; in TCRdb, only in-frame clones are kept and a portion is missing. The data show 20,000 to 25,000 clones, 82% seen once. The sequences come from unsorted PBMCs, collected at the start of antiretroviral therapy. The receptor source for this set is a man aged 50 or older with HIV. The CDR3 runs from the conserved cysteine through the conserved F or W. The order of the fields is CDR3 length, J gene, V gene, CDR3 protein.

>15|TRBJ2-2|TRBV11-3
CASSLDSGFAGELFF
>18|TRBJ2-1|TRBV10-3
CAISDPRLAPSSYNEQFF
>14|TRBJ1-1|TRBV6-6
CASSYVTKNTEAFF
>15|TRBJ1-2|TRBV4-3
CASSPFRDRGDRYTF
>17|TRBJ2-1|TRBV7-9
CASSPAGASGSYNEQFF
>18|TRBJ1-6|TRBV21-1
CASSRLFRTSSYNSPLHF
>17|TRBJ2-2|TRBV5-1
CASSSAGGPVNTGELFF
>16|TRBJ2-1|TRBV5-1
CASSLSGRAVINEQFF
>14|TRBJ1-5|TRBV19
CASSWTGANQPQHF
>16|TRBJ2-7|TRBV4-3
CASSQGKGNPSYEQYF
>13|TRBJ2-7|TRBV7-9
CASSLRQASEQYF
>14|TRBJ2-7|TRBV5-1
CASPPGTPSYEQYF
>15|TRBJ2-7|TRBV7-9
CASSPRGGGTYEQYF
>16|TRBJ1-2|TRBV28
CASSFQGGGLIYGYTF
>16|TRBJ1-4|TRBV25-1
CASSEYAGTTNEKLFF
>13|TRBJ2-1|TRBV9
CASSSGTHNEQFF
>17|TRBJ2-2|TRBV7-2
CASSLAGQGRNTGELFF
>15|TRBJ2-7|TRBV4-3
CASSQDWDGSYEQYF
>13|TRBJ1-1|TRBV5-1
CASSLAGYSEAFF
>15|TRBJ1-1|TRBV18
CASSPWPGLNTEAFF
>16|TRBJ1-6|TRBV18
CASSQKEASNNSPLHF
>14|TRBJ2-1|TRBV7-9
CASKVVSSYNEQFF
>15|TRBJ1-5|TRBV18
CASSPYGTANQPQHF
>15|TRBJ2-1|TRBV6-4
CASRQTAGRINEQFF
>18|TRBJ2-1|TRBV4-1
CASSPEGVTSGQKGEQFF
>19|TRBJ2-1|TRBV4-3
CASSQDFWTEPSSYNEQFF
>15|TRBJ1-3|TRBV4-3
CASSQERQGMDTIYF
>13|TRBJ2-2|TRBV11-3
CASRGIGTGELFF
>16|TRBJ2-7|TRBV10-3
CAISLHRGPHSYEQYF
>15|TRBJ2-7|TRBV7-8
CASSIRAGFTYEQYF
>13|TRBJ2-1|TRBV19
CASSASTSTEQFF
>13|TRBJ2-7|TRBV11-2
CASSLGPAYEQYF
>15|TRBJ2-7|TRBV4-3
CASSQGLGLAYEQYF
>14|TRBJ1-5|TRBV7-2
CASSPWGTYQPQHF
>15|TRBJ1-2|TRBV7-8
CASSLVEGYGYGYTF
>14|TRBJ2-1|TRBV7-9
CASSPEHIYNEQFF
>13|TRBJ1-1|TRBV2
CASTERPNTEAFF
>14|TRBJ2-3|TRBV28
CASSWTGRTDTQYF
>10|TRBJ2-3|TRBV29-1
CSVDTDTQYF
>13|TRBJ1-2|TRBV6-5
CASIDKSNYGYTF
>12|TRBJ2-4|TRBV6-4
CASSDSRDIQYF
>13|TRBJ2-5|TRBV7-9
CASSLTGAETQYF
>16|TRBJ2-7|TRBV6-6
CASSYSGGGGAYEQYF
>16|TRBJ2-2|TRBV6-4
CASSVKGGENTGELFF
>18|TRBJ2-1|TRBV9
CASSVNWGGRSSYNEQFF
>13|TRBJ2-5|TRBV25-1
CASGSTGRETQYF
>16|TRBJ2-3|TRBV6-4
CASSDFSGGSTDTQYF
>13|TRBJ1-2|TRBV7-2
CASSLAGTYGYTF
>16|TRBJ1-3|TRBV10-3
CAISDPDRGAGNTIYF